The T cell receptor beta chain under discussion was sequenced for a study of blood T cell repertoires in COVID-19. For recovered donors of Cohort 3, there were two negative PCRs, clearance, or symptom resolution. The table came from immunoSEQ multiplex PCR; TCRdb's copy has only in-frame clones and leaves some out. The sample holds about 220,000 clones; around 90% are singletons and the top ten take about 2.4%. CDR1 is LGHNA and CDR2 is YNFKEQ in the germline V gene. The CDR3 loop spans 18 amino acids. J was trimmed by 5 bases and V by 0 bases; bases with no gene match: 11. This TCR was recovered from a young woman who had recovered from COVID-19. Material: PBMCs or T cells enriched from blood (not recorded which). The rearrangement links TRBV4-2 to TRBJ2-5; 11 bases are shared with TRBD2. The CDR3 protein is CASSQEDATSGVEETQYF. CDR3 DNA sequence: TGTGCCAGCAGCCAAGAGGATGCGACTAGCGGGGTTGAGGAGACCCAGTACTTC.